Shown below are 9 T cell receptor beta chains from a single sample sequenced in a study of CD8 T cells in Susac syndrome. After extraction with the RNeasy kit, roughly 0.5 to 1 ug of the RNA was reverse transcribed using random hexamers. TCRdb independently ran MiXCR on the immunoSEQ multiplex PCR reads; one entry per CDR3 protein. Of about 430,000 distinct CDR3 sequences listed, 85% to 90% are singletons. The specimen sequenced was CD8+ T cells from PBMCs. The receptors come from a human donor with multiple sclerosis.

The sample holds many counts of this clonotype. One junction end does not reproduce the germline sequence, and a read error may be involved. The chain uses TRBV5-1 and TRBJ2-7, with D possibly matching TRBD2 (5 bases). Germline V lookup: CDR1 SGHRS, CDR2 YFSETQ. The CDR3 is 12 amino acids. The CDR3 sequence: CASSSDSYEQYF. The CDR3 nucleotides are TGTGCCAGCAGTTCGGACTCGTACGAGCAGTACTTC.

The gene calls are TRBV9 and TRBJ2-1; D is ambiguous. The V end was cut by 0 bases, the J end by 4 bases, with 11 bases between. Germline lookup yields CDR1 SGDLS and CDR2 YYNGEE. The CDR3 length is 15 residues. Written as DNA, the CDR3 is TGTGCCAGCAGCGTAGACGGAAACCGTTACAATGAGCAGTTCTTC. Translation gives CASSVDGNRYNEQFF. Full variable domain (missing parts from reference TRBV9 and TRBJ2-1): DSGVTQTPKHLITATGQRVTLRCSPRSGDLSVYWYQQSLDQGLQFLIQYYNGEERAKGNILERFSAQQFPDLHSELNLSSLELGDSALYFCASSVDGNRYNEQFFGPGTRLTVL.

This sequence joins TRBV20-1 and TRBJ2-1; TRBD2 is a possible D gene (6 bases). Trimming removed 5 bases at V and 2 bases at J, with 13 bases between. Germline CDR1 reads DFQATT; CDR2 reads SNEGSKA (reference sequence). This CDR3 region has 14 residues. CDR3 protein: CSAPGLITYNEQFF. In DNA form, the CDR3 reads TGCAGTGCTCCGGGACTCATAACCTACAATGAGCAGTTCTTC.

This chain connects TRBV29-1 to TRBJ2-7, with 7 bases matching TRBD2. Germline CDR1 reads SQVTM; CDR2 reads ANQGSEA. The CDR3 contains 13 residues. Trimming cost V 8 bases and J 5 bases; bases outside gene matches: 12. The CDR3: CSTSPGGRDEQYF. The CDR3 DNA reads TGCAGCACAAGCCCCGGGGGGAGAGACGAGCAGTACTTC.

The chain couples TRBV24-1 to TRBJ2-1; 8 nucleotides agree with TRBD2. The CDR3 is made up of 16 amino acids. With 4 bases clipped from V and 4 bases from J, the junction kept 8 bases outside the gene matches. The V gene's germline CDR1 is KGHDR and CDR2 SFDVKD. This CDR3 is CATSDPSSGLYNEQFF. CDR3 in DNA: TGTGCCACCAGTGACCCCTCTAGCGGGCTGTACAATGAGCAGTTCTTC.

The chain employs TRBV12-3 or TRBV12-4 and TRBJ2-1; no firm D call. Trimming stripped 1 base from V and 6 bases from J, with 10 bases between. This CDR3 spans 14 amino acids. The CDR3 DNA is TGTGCCAGCAGTTTAGGGAGAGGAGCCAATGAGCAGTTCTTC. The encoded protein is CASSLGRGANEQFF.

The chain is built from TRBV2 and TRBJ2-6; D gene uncertain. With 6 bases removed from V and 4 bases from J, the gap between germline ends came to 16 bases. This CDR3 has 16 amino acids. The germline CDR1 and CDR2 sequences are SNHLY and FYNNEI. CDR3 in DNA: TGTGCCAGCAGGGGCCCTACCTTGGCCGGGGCCAACGTCCTGACTTTC. Translated: CASRGPTLAGANVLTF.

The rearrangement joins TRBV27 to TRBJ2-3; D possibly corresponds to TRBD2 (6 bases). The V gene lost 3 bases and the J gene lost 10 bases, with 14 bases spanning the gap. The CDR3 loop spans 13 amino acids. Germline V gene lookup returns CDR1 MNHEY and CDR2 SMNVEV (reference sequence). The CDR3 is CASSLGGPGAQYF. The CDR3 DNA is TGTGCCAGCAGTTTGGGGGGACCCGGTGCGCAGTATTTT.

The chain carries TRBV29-1 and TRBJ2-7; possibly TRBD1 or TRBD2 for D (5 bases each). CDR1 and CDR2 (germline): SQVTM, ANQGSEA. V lost 7 bases, J lost 4 bases, and 17 bases lay in between. This CDR3 spans 13 amino acids. CDR3 sequence: CSALGTGIYEQYF. DNA for the CDR3: TGCAGCGCTCTCGGGACGGGAATTTACGAGCAGTACTTC.